Here is one T cell receptor beta chain with its context. Its antigen is not known. This specimen comes from a study of shared clonotypes between healthy human individuals. General observations from the study: Depth of sequencing was expected to influence donor clonotype sharing.

Nashville, Tennessee was home to all donors, each a Caucasian adult. A CD45RA+ naive subset and a CD45RA-negative memory subset were split from CD4+ cells. This CDR3 has 16 amino acids. Germline-derived CDR1 and CDR2 are SGDLS and YYNGEE. The V and J ends lost 4 bases and 0 bases respectively, with 14 bases between them. In replicate PCRs of sorted subsets, 150 to 200 ng DNA, roughly 31,000 T cell genomes, was used. Data came from immunoSEQ multiplex PCR; TCRdb stores just in-frame clones and leaves some out. The sample records over a million clones, 98% being singletons. The rearrangement joins TRBV9 to TRBJ1-3, with TRBD1 as a possible D gene (6 bases). Sequencing was carried out using naive CD4+ T cells sorted from blood. Regarding subset: CD45RA+ positively selected. The clonotype comes from a man aged 25 to 40 in good health. CDR3 sequence: CASSPRTDLSGNTIYF. The DNA for the CDR3 is TGTGCCAGCAGCCCACGGACAGATCTCTCTGGAAACACCATATATTTT.